This T cell receptor beta chain was sequenced during a study of blood T cell repertoires in COVID-19. The overall study: PBMCs, B-cell-depleted T cells, or T cells were the source of the cDNA or gDNA that made up the material.

Profiling relied on immunoSEQ multiplex PCR, and the TCRdb table lists in-frame clones only, not all of them. The sample lists 140,000 to 150,000 clones, about 80% seen once, with around 5.5% in the top ten. Participants spanned ages about 18 to 95 years and resided in 24 US areas. Donors in Cohort 3 who had recovered were those with two negative PCRs, healthcare professional clearance, or resolution of their symptoms. V lost 4 bases and J 5 bases, leaving 14 bases between the germline ends. Germline V gene data show CDR1 as SGHNT and CDR2 as YENEEA. CDR3 length: 14 amino acids. Sequenced material: PBMCs or T cells enriched from blood (not recorded which). The J gene is TRBJ2-5, the V gene TRBV11-3; D is perhaps TRBD1 (6 bases). The source is a woman between 50 and 59 years old who had recovered from COVID-19. The CDR3 sequence is CASSSGAMGETQYF. CDR3 bases: TGTGCCAGCAGCTCAGGGGCCATGGGGGAGACCCAGTACTTC.